This is a list of T cell receptor beta chains from one sample in a study of blood T cell repertoires in COVID-19. The data were produced by immunoSEQ multiplex PCR, yet TCRdb's version contains in-frame clones alone and is incomplete. The sample shows roughly 430,000 clones, approximately 88% of them seen only once. Input material: PBMCs or T cells enriched from blood (not recorded which). The receptors stem from a woman aged 40 to 50 with acute COVID-19. CDR3s include the opening cysteine and the closing phenylalanine or tryptophan.

v_call | cdr3_aa
TRBV11-2 | CASSLSPGSYEQYF
TRBV27 | CASRIYSNGNQPQHF
TRBV9 | CASSVGQGNYGYTF
TRBV3-1/TRBV3-2 | CASSSADRNTEAFF
TRBV11-2 | CASSLVRTGETQYF
TRBV11-2 | CASSPTGGPPNYGYTF
TRBV10-3 | CAISFDSLANYGYTF
TRBV5-1 | CASSFSGGHYGYTF
TRBV4-2 | CASSPRTSGGAYEQFF
TRBV10-3 | CATRSDRESYEQYF
TRBV18 | CASSPRQDSGNTIYF
TRBV27 | CASSDTGEIGTDTQYF
TRBV18 | CASSPPSTGVAYGYTF
TRBV4-2 | CASSPYAGGNSPLHF
TRBV6-5 | CASSLGLAGDTQYF
TRBV29-1 | CSVEDSGFYGYTF
TRBV3-1/TRBV3-2 | CASSQAFREEANYGYTF
TRBV9 | CASSPSPHQRNTIYF
TRBV3-1/TRBV3-2 | CASSQDSASGGASEQFF
TRBV7-6 | CASSKGLAGGPVYNEQFF
TRBV9 | CASSAYGTEAFF
TRBV5-1 | CASSLEGTPSTDTQYF
TRBV9 | CASSVGQGDTEAFF
TRBV28 | CASSFTGQTYGYTF
TRBV7-9 | CASSVSGGSYNEQFF
TRBV6-5 | CASRGRGNQPQHF
TRBV27 | CASSFPGQPQHF
TRBV30 | CAWKEQTNQPQHF